The 10 T cell receptor beta chains reported below all come from one sample, sequenced in a study of OX40 agonist ivuxolimab in advanced cancers. The table came from immunoSEQ multiplex PCR; TCRdb's copy has only in-frame clones and leaves some out. The data hold approximately 82,000 clones, with roughly 86% observed a single time. The sequencing here drew on CD4+ or CD8+ T cells sorted from blood, taken in a trial of the OX40 agonist ivuxolimab. The receptors originated from an adult with an advanced solid tumor such as melanoma, head and neck, liver or kidney cancer.

This chain joins TRBV7-8 and TRBJ2-3; D may be TRBD2 (6 bases). CDR1 is SGHVS and CDR2 is FQNEAQ in the germline V gene. The CDR3 length is 15 residues. V dropped 5 bases and J dropped 0 bases, with 12 bases sitting between them. The CDR3 DNA reads as TGTGCCAGCAGCCCAGCGGGCAGGAGCACAGATACGCAGTATTTT. Amino acid sequence: CASSPAGRSTDTQYF.

The V call is TRBV5-1, the J call TRBJ2-5; no clear D gene. The germline V gene encodes CDR1 SGHRS and CDR2 YFSETQ. V lost 1 base and J lost 2, with 9 bases in between. CDR3 length equals 14 residues. The CDR3 region has the DNA TGCGCCAGCAGCTTGAGGATGGTTCAAGAGACCCAGTACTTC. Amino acids: CASSLRMVQETQYF.

This clone has just a few counts. The chain links TRBV6-6 to TRBJ1-2; TRBD1 agrees at 8 bases. The V and J ends lost 6 bases and 3 bases, in that order; junction bases with no gene match: 12. The CDR3 totals 16 residues. Germline V gives CDR1 MNHNY, CDR2 SVGAGI (reference sequence). Written as DNA, the CDR3 is TGTGCCAGCAGAAGTGGACAGGGAAGTACCTACTATGGCTACACCTTC. It encodes CASRSGQGSTYYGYTF.

V usage is TRBV5-6 and J usage is TRBJ1-2; D call uncertain. Germline-derived CDR1 and CDR2 are SGHDT and YYEEEE. CDR3 length: 15 amino acids. V dropped 0 bases and J dropped 8 bases, with 17 bases sitting between them. CDR3 coding DNA: TGTGCCAGCAGCTTGGGCTGGACTGACTATGAAGGCTACACCTTC. It is translated as CASSLGWTDYEGYTF.

This sequence joins TRBV18 and TRBJ2-1; D is unresolved. Germline V gives CDR1 KGHSH, CDR2 LQKENI. V was clipped by 2 bases and J by 0 bases, with 5 bases between them. The CDR3 spans 14 residues. CDR3 protein: CASSPASSYNEQFF. The CDR3 DNA follows: TGTGCCAGCTCACCAGCTAGCTCCTACAATGAGCAGTTCTTC.

The chain is built from TRBV19 and TRBJ1-3; D may be TRBD1 (6 bases). Germline V CDR1 and CDR2: LNHDA, SQIVND (reference sequence). V lost 3 bases and J 6 bases, leaving 15 bases between the germline ends. CDR3 size: 15 residues. CDR3 sequence reads: CASSMTMDRQNTIYF. CDR3 DNA sequence: TGTGCCAGTAGTATGACTATGGACAGACAAAACACCATATATTTT.

The V gene is TRBV10-2, the J gene TRBJ2-1; 7 nucleotides match TRBD2. Germline CDR1 reads WSHSY; CDR2 reads SAAADI. Trimming cost V 2 bases and J 3 bases; bases outside gene matches: 4. The CDR3 is 15 amino acids. In DNA form, the CDR3 reads TGCGCCAGCAGTGAGGGCGGGGGTGGCTACAATGAGCAGTTCTTC. Protein: CASSEGGGGYNEQFF.

The V call is TRBV11-3, the J call TRBJ2-5; D unclear. This CDR3 has 12 residues. Germline CDR1 and CDR2: SGHNT and YENEEA. Trimming left V 4 bases short and J 7 bases short, with 10 bases between. The CDR3: CASSSPRATQYF. The CDR3 DNA reads as TGTGCCAGCAGCTCCCCCCGGGCGACCCAGTACTTC.

This clone was picked up one time. V usage is TRBV5-1 and J usage is TRBJ2-1, with 8 bases identical to TRBD2. The germline gives CDR1 SGHRS, CDR2 YFSETQ. Trimming at V came to 0 bases and at J to 5 bases, leaving 4 bases not matched to a gene. The CDR3 has 15 residues. CDR3 protein: CASSLVAGGHNEQFF. The CDR3 nucleotides are TGCGCCAGCAGCTTGGTTGCGGGGGGCCACAATGAGCAGTTCTTC.

V and J are TRBV7-2 and TRBJ2-7; 7 bases match TRBD2. Germline V gene lookup returns CDR1 SGHTA and CDR2 FQGNSA. After removal of 1 base from V and 2 bases from J, the junction contained 8 bases not matched to a gene. The CDR3 is 16 amino acids. The CDR3 region has the DNA TGTGCCAGCAGCTTAGTGGGGGGAGGGATTACCTACGAGCAGTACTTC. Translating it yields CASSLVGGGITYEQYF.